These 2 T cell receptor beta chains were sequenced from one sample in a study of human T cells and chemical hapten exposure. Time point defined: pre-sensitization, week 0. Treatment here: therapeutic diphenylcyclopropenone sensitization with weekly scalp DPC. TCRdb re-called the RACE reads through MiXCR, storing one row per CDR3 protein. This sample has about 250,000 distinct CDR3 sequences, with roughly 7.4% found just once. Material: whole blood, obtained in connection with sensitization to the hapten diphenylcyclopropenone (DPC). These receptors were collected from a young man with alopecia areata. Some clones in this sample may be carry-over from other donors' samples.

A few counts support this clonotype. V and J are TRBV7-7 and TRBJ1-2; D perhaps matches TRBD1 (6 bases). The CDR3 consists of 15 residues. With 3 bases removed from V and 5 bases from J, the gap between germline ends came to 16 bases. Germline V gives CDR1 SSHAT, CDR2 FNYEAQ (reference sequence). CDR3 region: CASSLPAGATYGYTF. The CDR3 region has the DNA TGTGCCAGCAGCTTGCCGGCGGGGGCGACTTATGGCTACACCTTC. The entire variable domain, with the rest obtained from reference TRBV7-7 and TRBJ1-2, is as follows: GAGVSQSPRYKVTKRGQDVTLRCDPISSHATLYWYQQALGQGPEFLTYFNYEAQPDKSGLPSDRFSAERPEGSISTLTIQRTEQRDSAMYRCASSLPAGATYGYTFGSGTRLTVV.

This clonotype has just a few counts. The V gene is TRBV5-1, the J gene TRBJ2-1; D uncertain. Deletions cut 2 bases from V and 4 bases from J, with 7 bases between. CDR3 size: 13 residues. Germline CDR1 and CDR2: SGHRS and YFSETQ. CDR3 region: CASSFAVYNEQFF. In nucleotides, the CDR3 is TGCGCCAGCAGCTTTGCAGTGTACAATGAGCAGTTCTTC.